Each of the 13 T cell receptor beta chains below was sequenced from the same sample in a study of early stage breast cancer tumors. Data came from immunoSEQ multiplex PCR; TCRdb stores just in-frame clones and leaves some out. Of fewer than 75,000 clones listed, roughly 80% are singletons. The sample consisted of blood. Every receptor here comes from a person aged 25 to 40 with breast cancer.

The J gene is TRBJ1-1, the V gene TRBV21-1. TRBV21-1 is assigned pseudogene status. The CDR3 consists of 14 residues. DNA for the CDR3: TGTGCCAGCAGCCCAAGTGGAGGACACACTGAAGCTTTCTTT. Translated, it gives CASSPSGGHTEAFF.

The chain couples TRBV7-6 to TRBJ2-5; D not certain. CDR3 length: 13 residues. The V gene lost 5 bases and the J gene lost 5 bases, with 12 bases spanning the gap. Germline CDR1 is SGHVS and CDR2 is FNYEAQ. The CDR3 DNA is TGTGCCAGCAGCCGAGTGGCGGACGAGACCCAGTACTTC. Its protein is CASSRVADETQYF.

The chain couples TRBV5-1 to TRBJ2-3; D possibly corresponds to TRBD2 (7 bases). The CDR3 contains 18 residues. V was cut by 3 bases and J by 1 base, with 21 bases left in between. Per the germline V gene, CDR1 is SGHRS and CDR2 is YFSETQ. The CDR3 loop is CASSSPGGGSMGTDTQYF. CDR3 bases: TGCGCCAGCAGCTCCCCGGGGGGCGGGAGTATGGGCACAGATACGCAGTATTTT.

The gene calls are TRBV18 and TRBJ1-1; 7 bases align to TRBD1. Germline CDR1 and CDR2: KGHSH and LQKENI. J gave up 1 base and V 3 bases, and 5 bases lay outside the gene matches. The CDR3 has 15 residues. DNA for the CDR3: TGTGCCAGCTCACCTACAGGGGAGTGGAACACTGAAGCTTTCTTT. This translates into CASSPTGEWNTEAFF.

The gene calls are TRBV19 and TRBJ2-1, with a weak D call TRBD2 (7 bases). Germline V CDR1 and CDR2: LNHDA, SQIVND (reference sequence). The V end lost 6 bases, the J end lost 2 bases, and 14 bases lay between the germline ends. The CDR3 consists of 15 residues. CDR3 sequence: CASRTPGGAYNEQFF. The CDR3 coding sequence is TGTGCCAGTAGAACCCCGGGGGGCGCCTACAATGAGCAGTTCTTC.

The V call is TRBV7-9, the J call TRBJ1-1, with unresolved D. This CDR3 contains 16 residues. Trimming left V 1 base short and J 3 bases short, with 15 bases between. CDR1 is SEHNR and CDR2 is FQNEAQ in the germline V gene (reference sequence). The CDR3 sequence is CASSLGFSGRDTEAFF. CDR3 nucleotides: TGTGCCAGCAGCTTAGGATTCAGTGGGAGGGACACTGAAGCTTTCTTT.

V and J are TRBV6-5 and TRBJ2-7; 9 bases agree with TRBD2. The CDR3 runs 16 residues. Germline V gene data show CDR1 as MNHEY and CDR2 as SVGAGI. J lost 1 base, V lost 0 bases, and 4 bases had no gene match. The CDR3 bases are TGTGCCAGCAGTTACTCAGGCGCGGGAGGGTCCTACGAGCAGTACTTC. Translation: CASSYSGAGGSYEQYF.

This clone was found once. The V call is TRBV19, the J call TRBJ2-5; the match to TRBD1 covers 8 bases. This CDR3 is built from 13 residues. Germline values: CDR1 LNHDA, CDR2 SQIVND (reference sequence). Trimming at V came to 5 bases and at J to 5 bases, leaving 4 bases not matched to a gene. CDR3 sequence reads: CASSSGGRETQYF. CDR3 sequence (DNA): TGTGCCAGTAGTTCAGGGGGCCGGGAGACCCAGTACTTC.

This rearrangement joins TRBV5-8 to TRBJ1-2; a possible D gene is TRBD1 (5 bases). The CDR3 sequence is 14 residues long. Germline V CDR1 and CDR2: SGHTS, YDEGEE. Deletions cut 0 bases from V and 4 bases from J, with 10 bases between. CDR3 sequence: CASSLGPGLYGYTF. CDR3 in DNA: TGTGCCAGCAGCTTGGGGCCGGGACTCTATGGCTACACCTTC.

The chain uses TRBV6-5 and TRBJ2-2, with TRBD1 matching over 7 bases. CDR1 and CDR2 (germline): MNHEY, SVGAGI. CDR3 size: 14 residues. After removal of 2 bases from V and 4 bases from J, the junction contained 1 base not matched to a gene. The CDR3 protein is CASSYAGGTGELFF. Here the CDR3 DNA reads TGTGCCAGCAGTTACGCAGGGGGCACCGGGGAGCTGTTTTTT.

The chain combines TRBV30 with TRBJ2-7; perhaps TRBD2 as D (5 bases). Germline CDR1 reads GTSNPN; CDR2 reads SVGIG (reference sequence). V lost 0 bases and J lost 0, with 15 bases in between. This CDR3 spans 16 amino acids. The CDR3 loop is CAWSVGYGKYSYEQYF. The CDR3 nucleotides read TGTGCCTGGAGTGTAGGGTACGGGAAATACTCCTACGAGCAGTACTTC.

The V and J genes are TRBV30 and TRBJ2-7; D gene ambiguous. V was cut by 0 bases and J by 1 base, with 10 bases left in between. Germline CDR1 is GTSNPN and CDR2 is SVGIG (reference sequence). CDR3 size: 14 residues. CDR3 residues: CAWSVQGYSYEQYF. As DNA, the CDR3 is TGTGCCTGGAGTGTACAAGGCTATTCCTACGAGCAGTACTTC.

The V and J genes are TRBV18 and TRBJ2-3; TRBD1 agrees at 8 bases. With V trimmed by 6 bases and J by 1 base, 6 bases remained unmatched. Germline CDR1 KGHSH, CDR2 LQKENI. The CDR3 sequence is 15 residues long. CDR3 DNA: TGTGCCAGCTCCCCCAAGACAGGGGGCACAGATACGCAGTATTTT. Its translation: CASSPKTGGTDTQYF. Complete variable domain (other parts from reference TRBV18 and TRBJ2-3): NAGVMQNPRHLVRRRGQEARLRCSPMKGHSHVYWYRQLPEEGLKFMVYLQKENIIDESGMPKERFSAEFPKEGPSILRIQQVVRGDSAAYFCASSPKTGGTDTQYFGPGTRLTVL.